The 22 T cell receptor beta chains below all came from one sample that was sequenced in a study of blood T cell repertoires in COVID-19. Measured with immunoSEQ multiplex PCR; TCRdb has only the in-frame clones, and not every one. The sample has 68,000 or so clones, less than 95% seen once. Sequenced material: peripheral blood. These receptors were obtained from a man over 45 with COVID-19, enrolled during active disease.

The chain uses TRBV28 and TRBJ2-2; TRBD1 aligns across 8 bases. CDR1 and CDR2 from the germline V gene are MDHEN and SYDVKM. With V trimmed by 3 bases and J by 3 bases, 3 bases remained unmatched. The CDR3 spans 15 residues. CDR3 region: CASSLYRGDTGELFF. The CDR3 DNA is TGTGCCAGCAGTTTGTACAGGGGGGACACCGGGGAGCTGTTTTTT.

The gene calls are TRBV4-1 and TRBJ2-3, with 16 bases lining up with TRBD2. V lost 0 bases and J lost 1; bases outside the gene matches: 4. Per germline, CDR1 MGHRA and CDR2 YSYEKL. The CDR3 has 19 amino acids. In DNA, the CDR3 is TGCGCCAGCAGCCAAGAGGGACTAGCGGGAGGGCCAGGCACAGATACGCAGTATTTT. Translation gives CASSQEGLAGGPGTDTQYF.

The chain links TRBV5-1 to TRBJ2-3; the D gene is possibly TRBD2 (6 bases). Looked up from germline, CDR1 is SGHRS and CDR2 is YFSETQ. V was clipped by 4 bases and J by 0 bases, with 9 bases between them. The CDR3 consists of 14 residues. Here the CDR3 reads CASSTSGSTDTQYF. CDR3 nucleotides: TGCGCCAGCAGCACAAGCGGGAGCACAGATACGCAGTATTTT.

The chain employs TRBV7-2 and TRBJ2-5; 10 bases fit TRBD2. The CDR3 spans 17 residues. The germline gives CDR1 SGHTA, CDR2 FQGNSA. V was pared by 1 base and J by 3 bases, with 8 bases of the junction left unmatched. The DNA of the CDR3 is TGTGCCAGCAGCTTAGGACCCCCTAGCGGGGGCGAAGAGACCCAGTACTTC. Residues: CASSLGPPSGGEETQYF.

This chain joins TRBV4-1 and TRBJ1-2, with a weak D call TRBD1 (5 bases). The V gene's germline CDR1 is MGHRA and CDR2 YSYEKL. The CDR3 contains 14 residues. Trimming removed 0 bases at V and 5 bases at J, with 10 bases between. This chain's CDR3 is CASSQDAGRYGYTF. CDR3 sequence (DNA): TGCGCCAGCAGCCAAGATGCAGGGAGGTATGGCTACACCTTC.

The chain uses TRBV18 and TRBJ1-4, with D perhaps matching TRBD1 (6 bases). The CDR3 spans 15 residues. Germline V lookup: CDR1 KGHSH, CDR2 LQKENI. The V end was cut by 4 bases, the J end by 8 bases, with 17 bases between. CDR3 coding DNA: TGTGCCAGCTCACGAAACTCAGGGGAGAACGAAAAACTGTTTTTT. It encodes CASSRNSGENEKLFF.

This clone was observed once. This chain joins TRBV14 and TRBJ2-7; 8 bases agree with TRBD1. CDR1 is SGHDN and CDR2 is FVKESK in the germline V gene. The CDR3 is made up of 14 amino acids. V dropped 4 bases and J dropped 1; count of bases not matched to a gene: 3. CDR3 in DNA: TGTGCCAGCAGCCTCAGGACAGGGTCCTACGAGCAGTACTTC. It codes for CASSLRTGSYEQYF. Combining the CDR3 with reference TRBV14 and TRBJ2-7 gives the whole variable domain EAGVTQFPSHSVIEKGQTVTLRCDPISGHDNLYWYRRVMGKEIKFLLHFVKESKQDESGMPNNRFLAERTGGTYSTLKVQPAELEDSGVYFCASSLRTGSYEQYFGPGTRLTVT.

V is TRBV19 and J is TRBJ2-1, with 9 bases identical to TRBD2. The length of the CDR3 is 16 residues. Trimming took 5 bases from V and 7 from J; bases not matched to a gene: 12. Germline CDR1 is LNHDA and CDR2 is SQIVND (reference sequence). The CDR3 bases are TGTGCCAGTAGTCCCGGACTAGCGCTAGACGTGAATGAGCAGTTCTTC. This gives the protein CASSPGLALDVNEQFF.

This chain connects TRBV9 to TRBJ2-7, with D possibly matching TRBD2 (6 bases). The germline gives CDR1 SGDLS, CDR2 YYNGEE. The CDR3 runs to 14 residues. V gave up 4 bases and J gave up 0 bases, with 11 bases separating them. The CDR3 DNA follows: TGTGCCAGCAGCATGGCCGGGAGCTCCTACGAGCAGTACTTC. Translated: CASSMAGSSYEQYF.

The V call is TRBV12-3 or TRBV12-4, the J call TRBJ1-6, with TRBD1 matching over 10 bases. Trimming removed 5 bases from V and 10 bases from J; junction bases left unmatched: 2. The CDR3 length is 13 residues. CDR3 DNA sequence: TGTGCCAGCAGTAGGGACAGGGGATCACCCCTCCACTTT. Protein product: CASSRDRGSPLHF.

This chain connects TRBV24-1 to TRBJ1-5, with TRBD1 matching 9 bases. V lost 2 bases and J lost 11; bases outside the gene matches: 9. CDR1 and CDR2 from the germline V gene are KGHDR and SFDVKD. This CDR3 contains 15 residues. CDR3 DNA: TGTGCCACCAGTGATTCTACGGGACAGGGATCGACCCAGCATTTT. It is translated as CATSDSTGQGSTQHF.

The CDR3 region has the DNA TGTGCCAGCAGCCTCCGCCGGGGGGCGAGAATATACGAGCAGTACTTC. It specifies CASSLRRGARIYEQYF. This rearrangement joins TRBV11-1 to TRBJ2-7, with TRBD2 as a possible D gene (7 bases). Germline loops: CDR1 SGHAT, CDR2 FQDESV (reference sequence). V was cut by 5 bases and J by 4 bases, with 21 bases left in between. The CDR3 runs 16 residues.

V gene TRBV19 combines with J gene TRBJ1-2; TRBD1 agrees at 8 bases. Germline assignment: CDR1 LNHDA and CDR2 SQIVND (reference sequence). J gave up 7 bases and V 5 bases, and 6 bases lay outside the gene matches. The CDR3 runs to 13 residues. In DNA, the CDR3 is TGTGCCAGTAGTCAAGTCACAGGGGGTGGCTACACCTTC. The encoded protein is CASSQVTGGGYTF. Filled out from reference TRBV19 and TRBJ1-2, the complete variable domain reads DGGITQSPKYLFRKEGQNVTLSCEQNLNHDAMYWYRQDPGQGLRLIYYSQIVNDFQKGDIAEGYSVSREKKESFPLTVTSAQKNPTAFYLCASSQVTGGGYTFGSGTRLTVV.

The chain has TRBV6-5 and TRBJ1-2, with 8 positions matching TRBD1. The germline CDR1 and CDR2 sequences are MNHEY and SVGAGI. The CDR3 sequence is 15 residues long. The V segment lost 6 bases and the J segment 2 bases; nucleotides outside the gene matches: 8. As DNA, the CDR3 is TGTGCCAGCAGCCGCAGGGGGCGCCCGAACTATGGCTACACCTTC. Its translation: CASSRRGRPNYGYTF.

The chain links TRBV4-2 to TRBJ1-2; D gene unclear. The V end was cut by 0 bases, the J end by 8 bases, with 19 bases between. From germline, CDR1 is LGHNA and CDR2 YNFKEQ. There are 16 residues in the CDR3. CDR3: CASSQDIQQIFPGYTF. CDR3 DNA sequence: TGTGCCAGCAGCCAAGATATTCAACAGATTTTTCCCGGCTACACCTTC.

CDR3 DNA sequence: TGCGCCAGCAGTCTAGCCGTGAGTGACAGTCCTAACTATGGCTACACCTTC. It encodes CASSLAVSDSPNYGYTF. The chain links TRBV23-1 to TRBJ1-2, with a weak D call TRBD1 (5 bases). TRBV23-1 belongs to the ORF category, with a function that is uncertain. CDR3 size: 17 residues. Deletions cut 4 bases from V and 0 bases from J, with 18 bases between.

The gene calls are TRBV5-8 and TRBJ1-6; possible D gene TRBD1, 6 bases. This CDR3 spans 14 amino acids. V gave up 3 bases and J gave up 4 bases, with 8 bases separating them. CDR1 is SGHTS and CDR2 is YDEGEE in the germline V gene. CDR3 in amino acids: CASSSTGYNSPLHF. CDR3 sequence (DNA): TGTGCCAGCAGCTCCACAGGGTATAATTCACCCCTCCACTTT. The full variable domain, with the rest looked up from reference TRBV5-8 and TRBJ1-6, is EAGVTQSPTHLIKTRGQQATLRCSPISGHTSVYWYQQALGLGLQFLLWYDEGEERNRGNFPPRFSGRQFPNYSSELNVNALELEDSALYLCASSSTGYNSPLHFGNGTRLTVT.

The V gene is TRBV2, the J gene TRBJ2-3; 13 positions agree with TRBD2. The CDR3 runs to 16 residues. After removal of 5 bases from V and 2 bases from J, the junction contained 4 bases not matched to a gene. The germline gives CDR1 SNHLY, CDR2 FYNNEI. As DNA, the CDR3 is TGTGCCAGCAGTTCCGGGACTAGCGGGACCACAGATACGCAGTATTTT. It encodes CASSSGTSGTTDTQYF.

The genes are TRBV7-8 and TRBJ2-7, with 10 bases aligning to TRBD1. Germline V gene lookup returns CDR1 SGHVS and CDR2 FQNEAQ. This CDR3 is 15 amino acids long. With V trimmed by 5 bases and J by 2 bases, 6 bases remained unmatched. Here the CDR3 DNA reads TGTGCCAGCAGCCGAACCGGGACAGGGGCCTACGAGCAGTACTTC. It codes for CASSRTGTGAYEQYF.

V and J are TRBV28 and TRBJ2-1; TRBD2 matches at 7 bases. This CDR3 has 16 amino acids. Germline CDR1 is MDHEN and CDR2 is SYDVKM. With 4 bases clipped from V and 8 bases from J, the junction kept 14 bases outside the gene matches. DNA for the CDR3: TGTGCCAGCAGTTCTAGACTCCAAGGGAGGGGCCATGAGCAGTTCTTC. Residues: CASSSRLQGRGHEQFF.

This chain joins TRBV4-3 and TRBJ2-3; D is undetermined. The CDR3 is 17 amino acids. Trimming pared 0 bases from V and 2 bases from J, leaving 15 bases between. In germline, CDR1 is LGHNA, CDR2 YSLEER. CDR3 amino acids: CASSQDTGRYLTDTQYF. In nucleotides, the CDR3 is TGCGCCAGCAGCCAAGATACCGGTCGGTACCTCACAGATACGCAGTATTTT.

This chain joins TRBV6-5 and TRBJ2-5, with TRBD1 matching 8 bases. The CDR3 runs to 16 residues. Germline CDR1 and CDR2: MNHEY and SVGAGI. Trimming took 2 bases from V and 1 from J; bases not matched to a gene: 6. The CDR3 region has the DNA TGTGCCAGCAGTTACCGACAGGGGTATCTCCAAGAGACCCAGTACTTC. Translation gives CASSYRQGYLQETQYF.